One sample yielded the 10 T cell receptor beta chains listed below, sequenced in a study of response to subunit inactivated influenza vaccine. TCRdb independently ran MiXCR on the RT-PCR reads; one entry per CDR3 protein. The sample lists 500,000 to 600,000 distinct CDR3 sequences, around 15% occurring once. The input for sequencing was PBMCs from blood, taken approximately 13 days after vaccination. The receptors here all came from a man between 50 and 59 years old who received an inactivated influenza vaccine.

The V gene is TRBV18, the J gene TRBJ2-5; no clear D gene. The CDR3 spans 15 residues. From germline, CDR1 is KGHSH and CDR2 LQKENI. The ends were cut back, 0 bases at V and 0 bases at J, with 8 bases in the middle. The chain's CDR3 is CASSPPGRYQETQYF. The CDR3 coding sequence is TGTGCCAGCTCACCACCCGGACGATACCAAGAGACCCAGTACTTC.

This clonotype has more than one count but fewer than ten. V gene TRBV12-3 or TRBV12-4 combines with J gene TRBJ2-5; possibly TRBD2 for D (5 bases). The CDR3 has 12 amino acids. Trimming removed 6 bases at V and 5 bases at J, with 10 bases between. CDR3 sequence: CASSNTGETQYF. The CDR3 DNA is TGTGCCAGCAGCAACACGGGGGAGACCCAGTACTTC.

V and J are TRBV20-1 and TRBJ2-3; no definite D call. Germline CDR1 DFQATT, CDR2 SNEGSKA (reference sequence). V was trimmed by 2 bases and J by 0 bases, leaving 12 bases between them. The CDR3 runs 15 residues. DNA for the CDR3: TGCAGTGCTAGACTACCGGGCCGAAGCACAGATACGCAGTATTTT. This encodes CSARLPGRSTDTQYF.

In its sample, this clonotype was seen a few times. The chain is built from TRBV21-1 and TRBJ1-1. TRBV21-1 is reported as a pseudogene. The CDR3 loop spans 14 amino acids. CDR3 amino acids: CASKTAGRRTEAFF. CDR3 sequence (DNA): TGTGCCAGCAAGACGGCAGGGCGGAGGACTGAAGCTTTCTTT.

This clonotype was seen a few times. This chain uses TRBV19 with TRBJ2-7; 9 nucleotides align to TRBD1. CDR3 length: 14 amino acids. The ends lost 3 bases at V and 3 bases at J; junction bases unmatched: 3. Germline CDR1 LNHDA, CDR2 SQIVND (reference sequence). The CDR3 coding sequence is TGTGCCAGTAGTATGGGACAGGGCGACTACGAGCAGTACTTC. This sequence encodes CASSMGQGDYEQYF.

This clonotype was counted a few times. V gene TRBV12-3 or TRBV12-4 combines with J gene TRBJ2-2, with a tentative D call TRBD1 (6 bases). The CDR3 is 14 amino acids. V was trimmed by 4 bases and J by 3 bases, leaving 9 bases between them. CDR3 region: CASSWGRDTGELFF. CDR3 bases: TGTGCCAGCAGTTGGGGGCGGGACACCGGGGAGCTGTTTTTT.

The gene calls are TRBV11-1 and TRBJ2-1; a possible D gene is TRBD2 (6 bases). Germline assignment: CDR1 SGHAT and CDR2 FQDESV (reference sequence). This CDR3 contains 13 residues. Trimming removed 7 bases at V and 4 bases at J, with 11 bases between. DNA of the CDR3: TGTGCCAGCAACGACCGGGAGTACAATGAGCAGTTCTTC. Amino acid sequence: CASNDREYNEQFF.

DNA of the CDR3: TGTGCCAGCAGCCTGGGGGACAGGGGCTCCTACGAGCAGTACTTC. Amino acid sequence: CASSLGDRGSYEQYF. The chain combines TRBV7-9 with TRBJ2-7; 10 nucleotides line up with TRBD1. The CDR3 has 15 residues. V shed 5 bases, J shed 0 bases, and the junction held 4 bases outside the gene matches. CDR1 and CDR2 (germline): SEHNR, FQNEAQ (reference sequence).

This clonotype was detected a few times. The chain combines TRBV5-4 with TRBJ2-7; perhaps TRBD2 as D (6 bases). This CDR3 comprises 16 residues. V lost 1 base and J 2 bases, leaving 16 bases between the germline ends. Germline CDR1 reads SGHNT; CDR2 reads YYREEE (reference sequence). In DNA form, the CDR3 reads TGTGCCAGCAGCTTGTCAAAGGGGACGGGAGCCTACGAGCAGTACTTC. The encoded protein is CASSLSKGTGAYEQYF.

This clonotype showed up many times. This chain links TRBV20-1 with TRBJ1-1; D is perhaps TRBD1 (6 bases). The germline gives CDR1 DFQATT, CDR2 SNEGSKA (reference sequence). V was shortened by 1 base and J by 4 bases, with 13 bases between the two germline ends. The CDR3 covers 14 residues. The DNA for the CDR3 is TGCAGTGCTAGAGTGAGCGAGGGGGGCACTGAAGCTTTCTTT. Protein sequence: CSARVSEGGTEAFF.